This T cell receptor beta chain was recovered during a study of shared clonotypes between healthy human individuals. Study information: For every donor, three CD4 naive, three CD4 memory, two CD8 naive and one CD8 memory plates were used.

V lost 5 bases to trimming and J lost 0 bases, with 13 bases between them. The CDR3 length is 15 residues. CDR1 PRHDT and CDR2 FYEKMQ come from the germline V gene (reference sequence). Execution of the assay was at deep level. Genomic DNA from each subset was divided evenly over several immunoSEQ plates. Only in-frame clones appear in the TCRdb table, and some are missing; sequencing was by immunoSEQ multiplex PCR. Of under 1 million clones in the sample, around 96% are singletons; the top ten hold about 0.22%. This clone was counted once. Its antigen is not identified. The naive CD8 fraction comprised CD45RO-negative cells positively selected for CCR7 and excluded terminally differentiated effector memory CD45RA+ cells. Study outcomes and limitations: Read depth was anticipated to influence clonotype sharing among donors.

The genes are TRBV13 and TRBJ1-1; possibly TRBD1 for D (5 bases). Source material: naive CD8+ T cells sorted from blood. This clonotype was sampled from a man aged 30 to 45 in good health. CDR3 residues: CASSLAGTLNTEAFF. CDR3 sequence (DNA): TGTGCCAGCAGCCTCGCCGGGACCTTGAACACTGAAGCTTTCTTT.